Following are 10 T cell receptor beta chains from one sample sequenced in a study of blood T cells in healthy people across ages. A second about 6 to 11 cycle PCR used barcoded and J-beta primers. TCRdb recomputed calls from the 5' RACE reads with MiXCR, one row per CDR3 protein. The top ten hold 25% to 35% of the sample, which has fewer than 800,000 distinct CDR3 sequences, approximately 50% seen once. Sequenced material: blood. Source of these receptors: a woman in her sixties or seventies in good health.

This chain connects TRBV7-6 to TRBJ2-1; no definite D call. This CDR3 contains 16 residues. Between the trimmed V and J ends, which lost 2 bases and 5 bases, there was a span of 16 bases. In germline, CDR1 is SGHVS, CDR2 FNYEAQ. The CDR3 loop is CASSLKGPRADNEQFF. In DNA, the CDR3 is TGTGCCAGCAGCTTAAAAGGGCCGAGAGCTGACAATGAGCAGTTCTTC.

The J gene is TRBJ2-1, the V gene TRBV6-1, with TRBD1 identical over 10 bases. Germline assignment: CDR1 MNHNS and CDR2 SASEGT. Germline trimming cut 3 bases from V and 5 bases from J; bases unmatched to any gene: 4. This CDR3 contains 15 residues. CDR3 protein: CASSDRQGAHNEQFF. In nucleotides, the CDR3 is TGTGCCAGCAGTGACAGACAGGGGGCCCACAATGAGCAGTTCTTC.

CDR3 DNA: TGCAGTGCTAGGCACCGGGACAGGGACTACGAGCAGTACTTC. Translated, it gives CSARHRDRDYEQYF. The chain couples TRBV20-1 to TRBJ2-7, with 9 bases matching TRBD1. Germline-derived CDR1 and CDR2 are DFQATT and SNEGSKA (reference sequence). V lost 3 bases, J lost 3 bases, and 6 bases stayed unmatched. This CDR3 is built from 14 residues.

The chain carries TRBV20-1 and TRBJ2-1; no reliable D call. V was shortened by 7 bases and J by 8 bases, with 12 bases between the two germline ends. In germline, CDR1 is DFQATT, CDR2 SNEGSKA (reference sequence). This CDR3 spans 11 amino acids. The chain's CDR3 is CSVLRSDEQFF. The CDR3 nucleotides read TGCAGTGTTCTAAGGAGCGATGAGCAGTTCTTC.

As concerns this clonotype: One end of the junction does not line up with germline, which may come from a read error. This chain links TRBV7-2 with TRBJ1-1; TRBD1 might be the D (5 bases). The CDR3 extends over 14 amino acids. Germline CDR1 is SGHTA and CDR2 is FQGNSA. The CDR3 region is CASSPRTGYTEAFF. CDR3 DNA: TGCGCCAGCAGCCCCCGTACAGGATACACTGAAGCTTTCTTT. Filled out from reference TRBV7-2 and TRBJ1-1, the complete variable domain reads GAGVSQSPSNKVTEKGKDVELRCDPISGHTALYWYRQSLGQGLEFLIYFQGNSAPDKSGLPSDRFSAERTGGSVSTLTIQRTQQEDSAVYLCASSPRTGYTEAFFGQGTRLTVV.

This clonotype was picked up a small number of times. V is TRBV29-1 and J is TRBJ2-1; 14 nucleotides align to TRBD2. Germline-derived CDR1 and CDR2 are SQVTM and ANQGSEA. V shed 5 bases, J shed 8 bases, and the junction held 5 bases outside the gene matches. The CDR3 length is 14 residues. CDR3 sequence reads: CSVPGTSGSDEQFF. The DNA of the CDR3 is TGCAGCGTTCCTGGGACTAGCGGGAGCGATGAGCAGTTCTTC.

V usage is TRBV7-2 and J usage is TRBJ1-2, with 7 positions matching TRBD1. CDR1 SGHTA and CDR2 FQGNSA come from the germline V gene. The CDR3 spans 14 residues. J gave up 3 bases and V 5 bases, and 6 bases lay outside the gene matches. CDR3 region: CASSRIRGDYGYTF. In nucleotides, the CDR3 is TGTGCCAGCAGCCGTATCAGGGGGGACTATGGCTACACCTTC.

The V call is TRBV28, the J call TRBJ2-5, with a possible D match to TRBD2 (6 bases). Germline lookup yields CDR1 MDHEN and CDR2 SYDVKM. V was cut by 8 bases and J by 5 bases, with 9 bases left in between. The CDR3 is made up of 11 amino acids. CDR3 DNA: TGTGCCAGCGCAGGGAGGGAGACCCAGTACTTC. Its protein is CASAGRETQYF.

This clonotype was recorded once. The CDR3 region has the DNA TGTGCCAGCAGCGCGTCACCGGGAATCGAGCAGTACTTC. Translating gives CASSASPGIEQYF. This sequence joins TRBV7-3 and TRBJ2-7, with D maybe TRBD2 (5 bases). Trimming pared 5 bases from V and 6 bases from J, leaving 14 bases between. The CDR3 totals 13 residues. CDR1 and CDR2 (germline): SGHTA, FQGTGA. Looking up the rest from reference TRBV7-3 and TRBJ2-7 gives the full variable domain: GAGVSQTPSNKVTEKGKYVELRCDPISGHTALYWYRQSLGQGPEFLIYFQGTGAADDSGLPNDRFFAVRPEGSVSTLKIQRTERGDSAVYLCASSASPGIEQYFGPGTRLTVT.

V gene TRBV15 combines with J gene TRBJ1-5; D call uncertain. The CDR3 covers 15 residues. V shed 1 base and J shed 6 bases, with 13 bases lying between them. Per the germline V gene, CDR1 is LNHNV and CDR2 is YYDKDF (reference sequence). The CDR3 bases are TGTGCCACCAGCAGAGTGGCGGGTGAAGGTCAGCCCCAGCATTTT. This sequence encodes CATSRVAGEGQPQHF. The whole variable domain, remainder taken from reference TRBV15 and TRBJ1-5, is DAMVIQNPRYQVTQFGKPVTLSCSQTLNHNVMYWYQQKSSQAPKLLFHYYDKDFNNEADTPDNFQSRRPNTSFCFLDIRSPGLGDTAMYLCATSRVAGEGQPQHFGDGTRLSIL.